A selection of T cell receptor beta chains follows, all from one sample in a study of T cells in Graves' hyperthyroidism and ophthalmopathy. A single record per CDR3 protein comes from TCRdb applying MiXCR to the multiplex PCR reads. Among over 450,000 distinct CDR3 sequences listed, approximately 17% were seen once. Sequencing was done on a sample of blood. The source is a woman aged 18-29 years with Graves' ophthalmopathy. Each CDR3 is given with its conserved first and last residue. The D gene is left open where the match is weak. Size tells how often a clone was seen (once, few, many) or the class of an expanded clone, and some rows leave it out.

clone size	D gene	V gene	J gene	CDR3 protein	CDR3 DNA
many	-	TRBV29-1	TRBJ2-3	CSVESRTKIVTDTQYF	TGCAGCGTTGAATCCCGGACTAAGATCGTGACAGATACGCAGTATTTT
many	TRBD2	TRBV20-1	TRBJ2-5	CSASTTSGVQETQYF	TGCAGTGCCAGTACCACTAGCGGGGTCCAAGAGACCCAGTACTTC
many	-	TRBV7-9	TRBJ1-1	CASSFGTAHTEAFF	TGTGCCAGCAGCTTTGGGACGGCTCACACTGAAGCTTTCTTT
many	-	TRBV27	TRBJ1-1	CASSPRTHTEAFF	TGTGCCAGCAGTCCCCGGACTCACACTGAAGCTTTCTTT
many	-	TRBV6-1	TRBJ2-3	CASSGSGARTDTQYF	TGTGCCAGCAGTGGCTCGGGAGCCCGCACAGATACGCAGTATTTT
many	TRBD2	TRBV12-3/TRBV12-4	TRBJ2-7	CASSLRTSGGAYEQYF	TGTGCCAGCAGTCTCCGGACTAGCGGGGGGGCGTACGAGCAGTACTTC
-	-	TRBV19	TRBJ2-1	CASSIVAGNEQFF	TGTGCCAGTAGTATCGTTGCGGGCAATGAGCAGTTCTTC
few	TRBD2	TRBV3-1	TRBJ2-3	CASSQDRTGGYQHTQYF	TGTGCCAGCAGCCAAGATCGGACGGGGGGGTATCAACATACGCAGTATTTT
-	TRBD1	TRBV29-1	TRBJ2-5	CSVEGQGKRAQYF	TGCAGCGTTGAAGGACAGGGAAAAAGGGCCCAGTACTTC
many	-	TRBV27	TRBJ1-2	CASSLGSSYGYTF	TGTGCCAGCAGCTTAGGGTCCAGCTATGGCTACACCTTC
once	TRBD2	TRBV28	TRBJ2-1	CASSLDPAGGSSYNEQFF	TGTGCCAGCAGTTTAGACCCAGCGGGAGGGAGCTCCTACAATGAGCAGTTCTTC
many	-	TRBV3-1	TRBJ2-7	CASSQVNEHFGDEQYF	TGTGCCAGCAGCCAAGTGAACGAGCATTTTGGGGACGAGCAGTACTTC
many	TRBD1	TRBV30	TRBJ1-1	CAWTRGTEAFF	TGTGCCTGGACCAGGGGGACTGAAGCTTTCTTT
many	TRBD1	TRBV20-1	TRBJ2-3	CSATQGASTDTQYF	TGCAGTGCTACCCAGGGGGCGAGCACAGATACGCAGTATTTT
many	TRBD2	TRBV11-2	TRBJ2-1	CASSPRTSGTSGGYNEQFF	TGTGCCAGCAGCCCGAGGACTAGCGGAACTTCAGGAGGGTACAATGAGCAGTTCTTC
-	TRBD2	TRBV20-1	TRBJ2-1	CSAPGLVGGSSYNEQFF	TGCAGTGCTCCCGGACTAGTCGGGGGGAGCTCCTACAATGAGCAGTTCTTC
-	-	TRBV20-1	TRBJ1-2	CSARDPGGSYGYTF	TGCAGTGCTAGAGATCCTGGCGGTTCCTATGGCTACACCTTC
many	TRBD2	TRBV7-2	TRBJ2-7	CASSLARTSGSYEQYF	TGTGCCAGCAGCTTAGCGCGGACTAGCGGATCCTACGAGCAGTACTTC
many	-	TRBV27	TRBJ2-7	CASSFLTGPYEQYF	TGTGCCAGCAGTTTCCTGACAGGTCCCTACGAGCAGTACTTC
many	TRBD1	TRBV28	TRBJ1-5	CASSDRAGADSNQPQHF	TGTGCCAGCAGCGACAGGGCAGGGGCCGATAGCAATCAGCCCCAGCATTTT
many	-	TRBV7-2	TRBJ2-2	CASSPSPRSANTGELFF	TGTGCCAGCAGCCCCTCGCCAAGGAGCGCGAACACCGGGGAGCTGTTTTTT
few	-	TRBV6-1	TRBJ2-3	CASSPGIELASTDTQYF	TGTGCCAGCAGTCCCGGGATAGAACTCGCTAGCACAGATACGCAGTATTTT
-	-	TRBV10-3	TRBJ2-7	CAISESWGAGDEQYF	TGTGCCATCAGTGAGTCTTGGGGGGCGGGCGACGAGCAGTACTTC
many	-	TRBV29-1	TRBJ2-3	CSVVGTDTQYF	TGCAGCGTTGTGGGAACAGATACGCAGTATTTT
-	TRBD1	TRBV7-7	TRBJ2-7	CASSHTGVGAAEQYF	TGTGCTAGCAGCCATACAGGGGTCGGCGCGGCTGAGCAGTACTTC
-	TRBD2	TRBV7-9	TRBJ2-3	CASSLDGGSYSTQYF	TGTGCCAGCAGCCTGGACGGGGGGTCATATAGCACGCAGTATTTT
few	TRBD1	TRBV7-3	TRBJ2-7	CASSFDRGPSYEQYF	TGTGCCAGCAGCTTTGACAGGGGGCCATCCTACGAGCAGTACTTC
few	-	TRBV6-1	TRBJ1-4	CASSTGSPGEKLFF	TGTGCCAGCAGCACAGGGTCACCCGGTGAAAAACTGTTTTTT
many	TRBD1	TRBV28	TRBJ2-5	CASSFVQTGGYGTQYF	TGTGCCAGCAGTTTTGTCCAGACAGGGGGCTATGGGACCCAGTACTTC
few	TRBD1	TRBV6-1	TRBJ2-7	CASSYYPGTGYEQYF	TGTGCCAGCAGTTATTACCCCGGGACAGGCTACGAGCAGTACTTC
many	TRBD2	TRBV20-1	TRBJ2-7	CSASGSGRSPPYEQYF	TGCAGTGCTAGTGGTAGCGGGAGGAGCCCCCCTTACGAGCAGTACTTC
many	TRBD1	TRBV3-1	TRBJ2-3	CASSRSWTGGADTQYF	TGTGCCAGCAGCCGGAGCTGGACAGGGGGCGCAGATACGCAGTATTTT
few	-	TRBV4-1	TRBJ2-7	CASSQTPKTATTYEQYF	TGCGCCAGCAGCCAAACCCCGAAGACAGCCACCACCTACGAGCAGTACTTC
-	TRBD2	TRBV10-3	TRBJ2-7	CAIRAGTSISEQYF	TGTGCCATCAGAGCCGGGACTAGCATCTCCGAGCAGTACTTC
-	-	TRBV2	TRBJ2-7	CASSESIVPFSYEQYF	TGTGCCAGCAGTGAATCAATCGTCCCATTCTCCTACGAGCAGTACTTC
-	TRBD1	TRBV11-2	TRBJ2-1	CASSDRGGHNEQFF	TGTGCCAGCTCCGACAGGGGGGGACACAATGAGCAGTTCTTC
few	TRBD1	TRBV27	TRBJ2-1	CASTVGTGGYNEQFF	TGTGCCAGCACGGTAGGGACAGGGGGCTACAATGAGCAGTTCTTC
few	TRBD2	TRBV19	TRBJ2-1	CASSIGGGAYNEQFF	TGTGCCAGTAGTATTGGTGGGGGGGCCTACAATGAGCAGTTCTTC
many	TRBD1	TRBV10-3	TRBJ2-7	CAISDETGPYEQYF	TGTGCCATCAGTGATGAGACAGGGCCCTACGAGCAGTACTTC
-	-	TRBV6-2/TRBV6-3	TRBJ2-7	CASSYSWTNAYEQYF	TGTGCCAGCAGTTACTCCTGGACTAATGCCTACGAGCAGTACTTC
-	-	TRBV29-1	TRBJ1-5	CSVDQSRRGEDQPQHF	TGCAGCGTCGACCAGAGTAGGAGGGGGGAGGATCAGCCCCAGCATTTT
-	TRBD1	TRBV13	TRBJ2-7	CASSSIPPGQASEQYF	TGTGCCAGCAGCTCTATACCCCCGGGACAGGCCAGCGAGCAGTACTTC
many	-	TRBV5-1	TRBJ2-5	CASSLDPNKETQYF	TGCGCCAGCAGCTTGGATCCGAATAAAGAGACCCAGTACTTC
many	-	TRBV6-2/TRBV6-3	TRBJ1-1	CASSPRETEAFF	TGTGCCAGCAGTCCTCGGGAAACTGAAGCTTTCTTT
many	-	TRBV5-6	TRBJ1-1	CASSLWGARAFF	TGTGCCAGCAGCTTGTGGGGGGCGCGGGCTTTCTTT
few	-	TRBV5-8	TRBJ1-2	CASSLWDAAGYGYTF	TGTGCCAGCAGCTTGTGGGACGCTGCGGGCTATGGCTACACCTTC
-	TRBD1	TRBV6-2/TRBV6-3	TRBJ1-5	CASSLFGQGPYSNQPQHF	TGTGCCAGCAGTTTATTTGGACAGGGCCCATATAGCAATCAGCCCCAGCATTTT
few	TRBD1	TRBV10-3	TRBJ1-5	CAISESTGKQPQHF	TGTGCCATCAGTGAGTCGACAGGGAAACAGCCCCAGCATTTT
many	-	TRBV6-4	TRBJ2-1	CASSDSGGGANEQFF	TGTGCCAGCAGTGACTCGGGGGGGGGGGCCAATGAGCAGTTCTTC
-	-	TRBV6-2/TRBV6-3	TRBJ2-6	CVSSYMGSGANVLTF	TGTGTCAGCAGTTACATGGGCTCTGGGGCCAACGTCCTGACTTTC
many	-	TRBV10-3	TRBJ2-1	CAISESQDYNEQFF	TGTGCCATCAGTGAATCACAGGACTACAATGAGCAGTTCTTC